Below, 4 T cell receptor beta chains from the same sample are listed, as sequenced in a study of TET2 disruption in CD19-targeted CAR T cells. Treatment denoted: autologous CTL019 cells: CD19 CAR with 4-1BB and CD3 zeta domains. TCRdb keeps only in-frame clones here, not all; method: immunoSEQ multiplex PCR. This sample's clone table lists about 25,000 clones. These receptors' targets are unknown. Material: CD8- CAR+ T cells sorted from cultured blood T cells, obtained for CD19 CAR T cell therapy. Noted subset: CD8-negative CAR-positive T cells from the infusion product. The receptors were gathered from a man aged 65-85 years with chronic lymphocytic leukemia.

About this clone itself: With the read ending 3 residues before the CDR3 end, the germline J gene is used to fill in that end. The chain combines TRBV5-4 with TRBJ2-4; 9 nucleotides line up with TRBD2. The CDR3 loop spans 15 amino acids. Germline-derived CDR1 and CDR2 are SGHNT and YYREEE (reference sequence). The chain's CDR3 is CASSLFSGGQETQYF. Incomplete CDR3 DNA: TGTGCCAGCAGCTTGTTTAGCGGGGGCCAAGAGACT.

In regard to this clone: A junction end diverges from the germline sequence, so it may reflect a read error. The read finishes 3 residues shy of the CDR3 end, and the germline J gene is used to complete it. J is TRBJ1-2 and V is TRBV4-2, with D possibly matching TRBD1 (6 bases). Germline lookup yields CDR1 LGHNA and CDR2 YNFKEQ. This CDR3 spans 14 amino acids. This CDR3 reads CASSEGSGVNGYTF. The part of the CDR3 DNA that was read is TGCGCCAGCAGCGAAGGATCAGGGGTAAATGGC.

Points on this clone: The sequence runs out 3 residues before the end of the CDR3; the remainder is reconstructed from the germline J gene. Within the sample, other DNA sequences also encode this same CDR3. This sequence joins TRBV20-1 and TRBJ1-2; 7 bases match TRBD1. The germline V gene has CDR1 DFQATT and CDR2 SNEGSKA (reference sequence). CDR3 length: 13 residues. The CDR3 loop reads CSAKGQASGGYTF. CDR3 DNA, as far as it was read: TGCAGTGCTAAAGGACAGGCTTCAGGGGGT.

As regards this clone: The read falls 3 residues short of the CDR3 end, and the missing part is taken from the germline J gene. The chain couples TRBV19 to TRBJ1-6; D not certain. Germline V gives CDR1 LNHDA, CDR2 SQIVND (reference sequence). The CDR3 has 12 residues. CDR3 residues: CASSIDRVTLHF. CDR3 bases read: TGTGCCAGTAGTATAGACCGGGTGACC.